Detailed here is one T cell receptor (beta chain). The entry originates in a study of blood T cell repertoires in COVID-19. For the study at large: Whether acute or convalescent, the COVID-19 samples came from the United States, Italy and Spain. PBMCs, B-cell-depleted T cells, or T cells were the source of the cDNA or gDNA that made up the material.

Study processing details: Quantification of nucleated cells was approximated via reference gene primer amplification. Profiling relied on immunoSEQ multiplex PCR, and the TCRdb table lists in-frame clones only, not all of them. Clone size and the V and J calls come from that table; the DNA yielded D and trimming. The sample yields 200,000 to 250,000 clones, 80% to 90% seen once. From germline, CDR1 is SEHNR and CDR2 FQNEAQ (reference sequence). The CDR3 contains 15 residues. Trimming removed 4 bases at V and 1 base at J, with 13 bases between. The TCR was taken from a man aged 45 to 65 with active or convalescent COVID-19. Sequenced input: peripheral blood. The chain recombines TRBV7-9 with TRBJ1-1; D uncertain. DNA for the CDR3: TGTGCCAGCAGCTCAGAGGACTGGGGGAACACTGAAGCTTTCTTT. Translating gives CASSSEDWGNTEAFF. The full variable domain, completed using reference TRBV7-9 and TRBJ1-1, is DTGVSQNPRHKITKRGQNVTFRCDPISEHNRLYWYRQTLGQGPEFLTYFQNEAQLEKSRLLSDRFSAERPKGSFSTLEIQRTEQGDSAMYLCASSSEDWGNTEAFFGQGTRLTVV.